The clone carrying this T cell receptor beta chain has only one observation. The authors' processing: Amplified reference gene primers provided the basis for estimating nucleated cell counts. Sequencing used immunoSEQ multiplex PCR; TCRdb keeps in-frame clones, though not all of them. The DNA was the basis for D and trimming; V, J and clone size are from that table. The top ten hold roughly 20% of the sample, which has tens of thousands of clones, 65% to 80% seen once. Germline V CDR1 and CDR2: PRHDT, FYEKMQ (reference sequence). There are 16 residues in the CDR3. V shed 5 bases, J shed 8 bases, and the junction held 13 bases outside the gene matches. The sample belongs to a study of blood T cell repertoires in COVID-19. Study summary: PBMCs, B-cell-depleted T cells, or T cells were the source of the cDNA or gDNA that made up the material.

The specimen sequenced was peripheral blood. The gene calls are TRBV13 and TRBJ2-1, with TRBD2 identical over 9 bases. The source is a woman older than 75 with active or convalescent COVID-19. CDR3 bases: TGTGCCAGCAGCCCGTACATTAGCGGGGGAAGCGATGAGCAGTTCTTC. Its translation is CASSPYISGGSDEQFF.